The clone carrying this T cell receptor (beta chain) was found many times. This entry belongs to a study of early T cells in non-severe SARS-CoV-2 infection. As for the study in general: Investigators sequenced bulk RNA drawn from unsorted whole blood, and chains remained unpaired.

Germline lookup yields CDR1 ENHRY and CDR2 SYGVKD. V was clipped by 7 bases and J by 3 bases, with 13 bases between them. The CDR3 loop spans 14 amino acids. Individually, cDNA molecules had unique molecular identifiers attached to them. TCRdb redid the calling of the 5' RACE reads with MiXCR, one entry per CDR3 protein. Here the sample spans approximately 65,000 distinct CDR3 sequences, about an eighth being singletons. The sample comprised whole blood. The TCR comes from an adult who was a healthcare worker with PCR-confirmed SARS-CoV-2 infection or an uninfected control (not recorded which). The chain has TRBV10-3 and TRBJ2-1; D is undetermined. In DNA form, the CDR3 reads TGTGCCATCAAAGGCAGTTACCTCTACAATGAGCAGTTCTTC. It codes for CAIKGSYLYNEQFF.